The clone carrying this TCR beta chain was observed at least ten times. Its specificity is unknown. This entry belongs to a study of spatial heterogeneity in lung cancer. Study-level findings and limits: It was found that expanded intratumoral alpha and beta TCR counts tracked tumor mutation counts.

Time point in this sample: sample taken at primary tumor resection. Germline V gene data show CDR1 as MNHNS and CDR2 as SASEGT. The CDR3 totals 11 residues. The V end was cut by 4 bases, the J end by 5 bases, with 5 bases between. Unique molecular identifiers tagged every individual TCR cDNA molecule. TCRdb redid the calling of the 5' RACE reads with MiXCR, one entry per CDR3 protein. This sample yields 20,000 to 30,000 distinct CDR3 sequences, of which around 9.2% are seen a single time; almost 8% belongs to the top ten. V usage is TRBV6-1 and J usage is TRBJ2-5; no clear D. The material sequenced was lung tumor tissue, taken at surgery. This receptor was identified in a male donor with early-stage non-small cell lung cancer. CDR3 bases: TGTGCCAGCAGTGCCCTGGAGACCCAGTACTTC. Protein sequence: CASSALETQYF.